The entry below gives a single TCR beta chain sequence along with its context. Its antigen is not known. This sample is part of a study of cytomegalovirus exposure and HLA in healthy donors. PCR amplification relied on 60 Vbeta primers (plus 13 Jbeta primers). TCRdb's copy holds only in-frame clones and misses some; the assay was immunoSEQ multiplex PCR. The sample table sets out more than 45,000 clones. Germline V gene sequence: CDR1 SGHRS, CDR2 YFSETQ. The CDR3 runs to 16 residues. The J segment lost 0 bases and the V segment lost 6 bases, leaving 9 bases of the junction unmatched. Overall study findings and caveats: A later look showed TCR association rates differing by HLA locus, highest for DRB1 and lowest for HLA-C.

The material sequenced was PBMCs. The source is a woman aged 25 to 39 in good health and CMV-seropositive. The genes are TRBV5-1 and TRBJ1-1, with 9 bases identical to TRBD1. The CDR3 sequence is CASNPGQGRVNTEAFF. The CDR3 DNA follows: TGCGCCAGCAACCCTGGACAGGGGAGAGTGAACACTGAAGCTTTCTTT.